A single T cell receptor (beta chain) is shown here with its context. The method was immunoSEQ multiplex PCR; TCRdb's version includes in-frame clones alone and lacks a portion of them. The table includes tens of thousands of clones, about 90% detected once. These data belong to a study of blood T cell repertoires in COVID-19. At the level of the study: COVID-19 samples, acute and convalescent, were from the United States, Italy and Spain. T cells, B-cell-depleted T cells, or PBMCs provided the cDNA or gDNA that served as material.

The CDR3 is 14 residues long. V shed 7 bases, J shed 1 base, and the junction held 4 bases outside the gene matches. Germline CDR1 and CDR2: ENHRY and SYGVKD. This receptor was taken from a human donor in a cohort sampled during active COVID-19. The V gene is TRBV10-3, the J gene TRBJ1-2; TRBD1 matches 9 bases. The specimen sequenced was peripheral blood. Here the CDR3 reads CAIKGQGYNYGYTF. For the CDR3, the DNA is TGTGCCATCAAGGGACAGGGTTATAACTATGGCTACACCTTC.